This T cell receptor beta chain was sequenced for a study of early T cells in non-severe SARS-CoV-2 infection. Overall study context: With bulk RNA from unsorted whole blood as input, sequencing yielded unpaired chains. Study-level findings and limits: VDJdb-based matching was biased toward anti-spike CD8 responses and missed private and CD4 specificities.

The CDR3 covers 14 residues. The germline gives CDR1 LGHNT, CDR2 FRNRAP. Trimming took 5 bases from V and 8 from J, leaving 16 bases between them. MiXCR was run by TCRdb on the 5' RACE reads, yielding one entry per CDR3 protein. The repertoire includes about 56,000 distinct CDR3 sequences, approximately 15% of them detected once, and about 4% sits in the top ten. This clonotype was observed a few times. Antigen: not known. The J gene is TRBJ1-3, the V gene TRBV12-5, with D perhaps TRBD1 (5 bases). The source is an adult who was a healthcare worker with PCR-confirmed SARS-CoV-2 infection or an uninfected control (not recorded which). The sequences come from whole blood, collected at baseline. Here the CDR3 reads CASGPQTVRDTIYF. DNA of the CDR3: TGTGCTAGTGGTCCACAGACAGTTCGGGACACCATATATTTT.